A selection of T cell receptor beta chains follows, all from one sample in a study of beta chain features in type 1 diabetes. The table came from immunoSEQ multiplex PCR; TCRdb's copy has only in-frame clones and leaves some out. The sample has some 160,000 clones; about 9.1% are singletons. What was sequenced was central memory CD4+ T cells from blood. The source of these receptors is a woman in her late teens or twenties in good health. Each CDR3 is given with its conserved first and last residue. A D gene is named only where the DNA matches it firmly. Size tells how often a clone was seen (once, few, many) or the class of an expanded clone, and some rows leave it out.

V,J,size,D,CDR3,DNA
TRBV7-2,TRBJ1-5,few,.,CASSQTGQNQPQHF,TGTGCCAGCAGCCAAACCGGACAGAATCAGCCCCAGCATTTT
TRBV29-1,TRBJ2-1,many,TRBD2,CSVGGPSGRTYNEQFF,TGCAGCGTTGGTGGGCCTAGCGGGAGGACGTACAATGAGCAGTTCTTC
TRBV7-2,TRBJ2-7,few,.,CASSLDHGGLYEQYF,TGTGCCAGCAGCTTAGATCACGGGGGACTCTACGAGCAGTACTTC
TRBV5-1,TRBJ1-2,.,TRBD1,CASSETTGGYGYTF,TGCGCCAGCAGCGAGACTACAGGGGGCTATGGCTACACCTTC
TRBV5-1,TRBJ2-1,many,TRBD2,CASTREGFNEQFF,TGCGCGTCCACGCGGGAGGGGTTCAATGAGCAGTTCTTC
TRBV2,TRBJ2-3,.,.,CASKERSTDTQYF,TGTGCCAGCAAAGAGCGGAGCACAGATACGCAGTATTTT
TRBV7-2,TRBJ1-2,.,.,CASRGPGSIYGYTF,TGTGCCAGCAGGGGGCCAGGGTCCATATATGGCTACACCTTC
TRBV28,TRBJ1-6,.,.,CASSSSSGVNNSPLHF,TGTGCCAGCAGTTCCTCCTCCGGGGTTAATAATTCACCCCTCCACTTT
TRBV30,TRBJ1-2,.,.,CAWSPRGWGYTF,TGTGCCTGGAGTCCCAGGGGCTGGGGCTACACCTTC
TRBV19,TRBJ2-1,few,TRBD2,CASSPRTSGGRNEQFF,TGTGCCAGTAGTCCTCGGACTAGCGGGGGCCGGAATGAGCAGTTCTTC
TRBV7-9,TRBJ2-3,few,TRBD2,CASSRAGGTDTQYF,TGTGCCAGCAGCCGAGCGGGAGGCACAGATACGCAGTATTTT
TRBV19,TRBJ2-3,few,TRBD2,CASSTFLGGGLDTQYF,TGTGCCAGTAGTACCTTTTTAGGCGGGGGACTAGATACGCAGTATTTT
TRBV15,TRBJ2-5,few,TRBD2,CATSPSGGGETQYF,TGTGCCACCAGCCCTAGCGGGGGCGGGGAGACCCAGTACTTC
TRBV6-1,TRBJ2-4,few,.,CASSEGTKGAKNIQYF,TGTGCCAGCAGTGAAGGGACAAAGGGAGCCAAAAACATTCAGTACTTC
TRBV5-4,TRBJ2-2,.,TRBD1,CASERGLNTGELFF,TGTGCCAGCGAGAGGGGGCTAAACACCGGGGAGCTGTTTTTT
TRBV7-2,TRBJ2-7,few,.,CASSPRLTDNEQYF,TGTGCCAGCAGCCCTCGTCTCACAGACAACGAGCAGTACTTC
TRBV5-1,TRBJ2-7,.,TRBD1,CASTLGTGPYEQYF,TGCGCCAGCACCCTCGGGACAGGTCCCTACGAGCAGTACTTC
TRBV7-9,TRBJ1-2,.,.,CASSLEGYGYTF,TGTGCCAGCAGCTTAGAGGGGTATGGCTACACCTTC
TRBV5-1,TRBJ2-7,.,TRBD1,CASSLAEGQGLYEQYF,TGCGCCAGCAGCTTGGCCGAGGGACAGGGACTCTACGAGCAGTACTTC
TRBV25-1,TRBJ1-2,.,.,CASSVAENRGYTF,TGTGCCAGCAGTGTGGCAGAAAACAGGGGCTACACCTTC
TRBV5-4,TRBJ1-1,.,TRBD1,CASSSGTGTTEAFF,TGTGCCAGCAGCTCCGGGACAGGGACCACTGAAGCTTTCTTT
TRBV6-1,TRBJ2-3,few,TRBD2,CASSEQAGGHTQYF,TGTGCCAGCAGTGAACAAGCGGGGGGACATACGCAGTATTTT
TRBV5-1,TRBJ1-5,few,.,CASSLGDTQPQHF,TGCGCCAGCAGCTTGGGGGACACCCAGCCCCAGCATTTT
TRBV9,TRBJ2-3,.,.,CASSAYGQTDTQYF,TGTGCCAGCAGCGCCTATGGACAGACGGATACGCAGTATTTT
TRBV2,TRBJ1-4,few,TRBD1,CASSRQGVVGEKLFF,TGTGCCAGCAGCCGACAGGGAGTAGTGGGGGAAAAACTGTTTTTT
TRBV7-2,TRBJ2-5,.,TRBD2,CASSLVFGGETQYF,TGTGCCAGCAGCTTAGTTTTCGGGGGGGAGACCCAGTACTTC
TRBV7-9,TRBJ2-2,.,.,CATAGATGELFF,TGTGCCACCGCAGGGGCCACCGGGGAGCTGTTTTTT
TRBV15,TRBJ1-1,.,.,CATSRDGGGRNTEAFF,TGTGCCACCAGCAGAGATGGGGGGGGGAGGAACACTGAAGCTTTCTTT
TRBV4-1,TRBJ1-4,.,TRBD1,CASSQEVFRDREKLFF,TGCGCCAGCAGCCAGGAAGTTTTTCGGGACAGGGAAAAACTGTTTTTT
TRBV2,TRBJ1-1,.,.,CASSRGAPTEAFF,TGTGCCAGCAGCCGGGGGGCGCCCACTGAAGCTTTCTTT
TRBV25-1,TRBJ2-5,few,.,CASSDARGGQETQYF,TGTGCCAGCAGTGACGCCAGGGGCGGGCAAGAGACCCAGTACTTC
TRBV5-4,TRBJ2-7,.,TRBD2,CASSLVTSGSSQYF,TGTGCCAGCAGCTTGGTGACTAGCGGGAGTTCCCAGTACTTC
TRBV25-1,TRBJ2-3,few,TRBD2,CASSESTTSASTDTQYF,TGTGCCAGCAGTGAGTCTACAACTAGCGCCAGCACAGATACGCAGTATTTT
TRBV20-1,TRBJ2-7,few,.,CSAADSYEQYF,TGCAGTGCCGCGGACAGCTACGAGCAGTACTTC
TRBV11-2,TRBJ2-4,.,TRBD2,CASSLPYRLAGGPGNIQYF,TGTGCCAGCAGCCTCCCTTATCGACTAGCGGGAGGGCCTGGAAACATTCAGTACTTC
TRBV19,TRBJ2-2,few,.,CASRGWAGELFF,TGTGCCAGTAGGGGCTGGGCCGGGGAGCTGTTTTTT
TRBV5-4,TRBJ2-5,.,TRBD1,CASSPSDRAETQYF,TGTGCCAGCAGTCCATCCGACAGGGCAGAGACCCAGTACTTC
TRBV5-1,TRBJ2-7,.,TRBD2,CASSLGTSGYEQYF,TGCGCCAGCAGCCTCGGGACTAGCGGGTATGAGCAGTACTTC
TRBV7-2,TRBJ2-7,.,TRBD1,CASSLVGAGGEQYF,TGTGCCAGCAGCTTAGTAGGCGCAGGGGGCGAGCAGTACTTC
TRBV5-1,TRBJ1-5,few,TRBD1,CASSPGGLSNQPQHF,TGCGCCAGCAGCCCAGGGGGCCTAAGCAATCAGCCCCAGCATTTT
TRBV7-8,TRBJ2-7,few,TRBD1,CASSLDRRHEQYF,TGTGCCAGCAGCTTGGACAGGCGACACGAGCAGTACTTC